These 22 T cell receptor beta chains were all obtained from the same sample, sequenced in a study of cytomegalovirus exposure and HLA in healthy donors. PCR employed 60 Vbeta and 13 Jbeta primers. TCRdb's table, derived via immunoSEQ multiplex PCR, lists solely in-frame clones and lacks some. The sample includes about 150,000 clones, about 72% seen only once; the top ten take about 4.1%. Sample: PBMCs. The receptors originated from a man aged 60 to 75 in good health and CMV-seronegative.

The chain uses TRBV10-3 and TRBJ2-5; 8 positions match TRBD2. V was clipped by 10 bases and J by 2 bases; unmatched bases: 3. Germline V lookup: CDR1 ENHRY, CDR2 SYGVKD. The length of the CDR3 is 12 residues. DNA for the CDR3: TGTGCCACACTAGCGGATCAAGAGACCCAGTACTTC. Protein product: CATLADQETQYF.

V gene TRBV15 combines with J gene TRBJ1-5; possibly TRBD1 for D (6 bases). The germline gives CDR1 LNHNV, CDR2 YYDKDF (reference sequence). The CDR3 contains 16 residues. The V gene lost 1 base and the J gene lost 4 bases, with 14 bases spanning the gap. The CDR3 nucleotides read TGTGCCACCAGCAGAGTTGGGCCCGGACAGAATCAGCCCCAGCATTTT. As protein: CATSRVGPGQNQPQHF.

The rearrangement joins TRBV5-6 to TRBJ2-5, with D perhaps TRBD2 (6 bases). The V and J ends lost 3 bases and 4 bases respectively, with 25 bases between them. Germline values: CDR1 SGHDT, CDR2 YYEEEE. CDR3 size: 18 residues. DNA of the CDR3: TGTGCCAGCAGCTCTTTTGGGGGGAAGGCCGGGGTCGGAGAGACCCAGTACTTC. This codes for CASSSFGGKAGVGETQYF. Looking up the rest from reference TRBV5-6 and TRBJ2-5 gives the full variable domain: DAGVTQSPTHLIKTRGQQVTLRCSPKSGHDTVSWYQQALGQGPQFIFQYYEEEERQRGNFPDRFSGHQFPNYSSELNVNALLLGDSALYLCASSSFGGKAGVGETQYFGPGTRLLVL.

This clone occurred a few times. V and J are TRBV25-1 and TRBJ2-3, with 7 bases matching TRBD2. Germline values: CDR1 MGHDK, CDR2 SYGVNS. The CDR3 sequence is 15 residues long. With 2 bases clipped from V and 2 bases from J, the junction kept 4 bases outside the gene matches. The CDR3, as DNA: TGTGCCAGCAGTGAAGGCGGGGGATTCACAGATACGCAGTATTTT. Its translation is CASSEGGGFTDTQYF.

The V call is TRBV7-9, the J call TRBJ1-5; D remains ambiguous. Trimming removed 2 bases from V and 6 bases from J, with 5 bases in between. Germline lookup yields CDR1 SEHNR and CDR2 FQNEAQ (reference sequence). The CDR3 loop spans 12 amino acids. CDR3 loop: CASSLFSQPQHF. DNA for the CDR3: TGTGCCAGCAGCTTATTCTCTCAGCCCCAGCATTTT.

The sample holds a few counts of this clone. J is TRBJ1-5 and V is TRBV30, with D perhaps matching TRBD1 (6 bases). The CDR3 runs 14 residues. The V end was cut by 5 bases, the J end by 0 bases, with 11 bases between. The V gene's germline CDR1 is GTSNPN and CDR2 SVGIG (reference sequence). The CDR3 reads CAWAGTYSNQPQHF. CDR3 bases: TGTGCCTGGGCTGGGACATATAGCAATCAGCCCCAGCATTTT.

This clone was picked up a small number of times. The chain is built from TRBV7-8 and TRBJ2-2, with D perhaps matching TRBD1 (6 bases). Germline V gene sequence: CDR1 SGHVS, CDR2 FQNEAQ. The CDR3 covers 16 residues. Trimming took 2 bases from V and 5 from J, leaving 15 bases between them. CDR3 bases: TGTGCCAGCAGCTTAACAGGGCCAATACCGACCGGGGAGCTGTTTTTT. Encoded protein: CASSLTGPIPTGELFF.

CDR3 amino acids: CASSIPGQGVTEQYF. The CDR3 DNA reads TGTGCCAGCAGTATACCGGGACAGGGGGTGACCGAGCAGTACTTC. This chain joins TRBV28 and TRBJ2-7, with 11 bases lining up with TRBD1. V shed 5 bases and J 6 bases; nucleotides not matched to a gene: 9. This CDR3 is 15 amino acids long. The germline V gene encodes CDR1 MDHEN and CDR2 SYDVKM.

J is TRBJ1-6 and V is TRBV28; D possibly corresponds to TRBD1 (6 bases). V shed 2 bases and J shed 12 bases, with 8 bases lying between them. Germline CDR1 and CDR2: MDHEN and SYDVKM. This CDR3 spans 12 amino acids. The CDR3: CASSLPRGPLHF. Here the CDR3 DNA reads TGTGCCAGCAGTTTACCCAGGGGACCCCTCCACTTT.

The chain links TRBV19 to TRBJ2-7; 7 nucleotides align to TRBD2. Germline assignment: CDR1 LNHDA and CDR2 SQIVND (reference sequence). J lost 0 bases, V lost 5 bases, and 10 bases had no gene match. The CDR3 extends over 16 amino acids. The CDR3 DNA sequence: TGTGCCAGTAGTCCTCGTGGCAAGCGGGACTCCTACGAGCAGTACTTC. Its protein product is CASSPRGKRDSYEQYF.

In this sample, this clone turned up a few times. V gene TRBV6-5 combines with J gene TRBJ1-1; 7 bases match TRBD1. Trimming cost V 6 bases and J 4 bases; bases outside gene matches: 8. The CDR3 consists of 14 residues. CDR1 is MNHEY, CDR2 SVGAGI, per germline. This chain's CDR3 is CASSQTGIRTEAFF. CDR3 in DNA: TGTGCCAGCAGCCAGACAGGGATTCGCACTGAAGCTTTCTTT.

This clone has a handful of counts. This chain connects TRBV27 to TRBJ1-2; 12 bases are a match to TRBD1. V lost 2 bases, J lost 10 bases, and 2 bases stayed unmatched. Germline V lookup: CDR1 MNHEY, CDR2 SMNVEV (reference sequence). The CDR3 loop spans 13 amino acids. The CDR3 sequence: CASSLGTGGAYTF. The DNA for the CDR3 is TGTGCCAGCAGTTTAGGGACAGGGGGCGCCTACACCTTC.

The chain is built from TRBV28 and TRBJ1-5; TRBD1 matches at 8 bases. Germline CDR1 MDHEN, CDR2 SYDVKM. Trimming took 6 bases from V and 5 from J; bases not matched to a gene: 12. CDR3 length: 16 amino acids. CDR3 bases: TGTGCCAGCAGGGGAGATGGACAGGGTGGGTATCAGCCCCAGCATTTT. It codes for CASRGDGQGGYQPQHF.

This clone has more than one count but fewer than ten. The CDR3 nucleotides read TGTGCCAGCAGAGCAGGGGGCCGGAACACTGAAGCTTTCTTT. Amino acids: CASRAGGRNTEAFF. This chain uses TRBV6-1 with TRBJ1-1; 8 positions match TRBD1. The CDR3 has 14 amino acids. Trimming cost V 6 bases and J 1 base; bases outside gene matches: 4. Germline V CDR1 and CDR2: MNHNS, SASEGT.

The chain carries TRBV7-3 and TRBJ2-1, with 13 positions matching TRBD2. The V segment lost 2 bases and the J segment 7 bases; nucleotides outside the gene matches: 8. The CDR3 has 17 amino acids. Germline assignment: CDR1 SGHTA and CDR2 FQGTGA. The chain's CDR3 is CASSLPELLAGGNEQFF. For the CDR3, the DNA is TGTGCCAGCAGCTTACCCGAATTACTAGCGGGAGGGAATGAGCAGTTCTTC. Together with reference TRBV7-3 and TRBJ2-1, the CDR3 gives the full variable domain: GAGVSQTPSNKVTEKGKYVELRCDPISGHTALYWYRQSLGQGPEFLIYFQGTGAADDSGLPNDRFFAVRPEGSVSTLKIQRTERGDSAVYLCASSLPELLAGGNEQFFGPGTRLTVL.

V gene TRBV2 combines with J gene TRBJ2-3, with D tentatively TRBD2 (5 bases). The CDR3 is 16 amino acids. Germline CDR1 reads SNHLY; CDR2 reads FYNNEI. Trimming pared 8 bases from V and 3 bases from J, leaving 21 bases between. The CDR3 here is CASPLTGSGRTDTQYF. The CDR3 DNA reads TGTGCCAGCCCTTTAACGGGGTCAGGCCGGACAGATACGCAGTATTTT.

The rearrangement joins TRBV20-1 to TRBJ2-7; weak D call: TRBD2 (6 bases). With 3 bases removed from V and 7 bases from J, the gap between germline ends came to 10 bases. CDR1 and CDR2 from the germline V gene are DFQATT and SNEGSKA (reference sequence). CDR3 length: 11 residues. Here the CDR3 reads CSASGSWEQYF. In DNA, the CDR3 is TGCAGTGCTAGCGGGAGCTGGGAGCAGTACTTC.

The rearrangement joins TRBV4-2 to TRBJ2-3; possible D gene TRBD1, 6 bases. This CDR3 comprises 13 residues. Trimming removed 4 bases at V and 3 bases at J, with 8 bases between. CDR1 is LGHNA and CDR2 is YNFKEQ in the germline V gene. The CDR3 DNA follows: TGTGCCAGCAGCCCCGGACAGACAGATACGCAGTATTTT. Encoded protein: CASSPGQTDTQYF.

The V gene is TRBV5-6, the J gene TRBJ2-7; D possibly corresponds to TRBD2 (5 bases). The length of the CDR3 is 17 residues. CDR1 and CDR2 from the germline V gene are SGHDT and YYEEEE. Trimming took 0 bases from V and 0 from J, leaving 16 bases between them. This chain's CDR3 is CASSLDRSLADSYEQYF. CDR3 coding DNA: TGTGCCAGCAGCTTGGATAGAAGTCTAGCAGACTCCTACGAGCAGTACTTC.

This chain connects TRBV6-1 to TRBJ2-2, with 7 bases lining up with TRBD2. Trimming took 6 bases from V and 0 from J; bases not matched to a gene: 4. Germline-derived CDR1 and CDR2 are MNHNS and SASEGT. The CDR3 totals 15 residues. In DNA, the CDR3 is TGTGCCAGCAGAAGGGAGGGTGCGAACACCGGGGAGCTGTTTTTT. Protein product: CASRREGANTGELFF.

The chain is built from TRBV5-4 and TRBJ2-5; D might be TRBD1 (6 bases). The length of the CDR3 is 12 residues. In germline, CDR1 is SGHNT, CDR2 YYREEE (reference sequence). With 4 bases removed from V and 2 bases from J, the gap between germline ends came to 6 bases. The CDR3 DNA follows: TGTGCCAGCAGCGGACAGCAAGAGACCCAGTACTTC. This gives the protein CASSGQQETQYF.

The rearrangement joins TRBV4-2 to TRBJ2-1; 13 bases fit TRBD2. Germline V gene data show CDR1 as LGHNA and CDR2 as YNFKEQ. V gave up 4 bases and J gave up 6 bases; unmatched junction bases: 9. The CDR3 sequence is 17 residues long. The CDR3 coding sequence is TGTGCCAGCAGCCTTGGACTAGCGGGAGAAGTAAGCAATGAGCAGTTCTTC. Amino acids: CASSLGLAGEVSNEQFF.